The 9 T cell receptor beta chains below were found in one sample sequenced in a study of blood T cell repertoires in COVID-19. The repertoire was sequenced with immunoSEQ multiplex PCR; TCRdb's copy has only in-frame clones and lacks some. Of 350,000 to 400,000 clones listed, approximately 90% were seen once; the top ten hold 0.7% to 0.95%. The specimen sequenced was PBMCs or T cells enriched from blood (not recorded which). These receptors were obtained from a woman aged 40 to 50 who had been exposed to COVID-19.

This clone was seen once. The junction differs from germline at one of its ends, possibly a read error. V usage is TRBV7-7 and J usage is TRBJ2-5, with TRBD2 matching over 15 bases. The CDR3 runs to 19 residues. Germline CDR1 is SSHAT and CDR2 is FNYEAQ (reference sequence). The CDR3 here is CASSLGGLAGGPFSETQYF. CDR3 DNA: TGTGCTAGCAGCTTGGGAGGACTAGCGGGAGGGCCTTTTTCTGAGACCCAGTACTTC.

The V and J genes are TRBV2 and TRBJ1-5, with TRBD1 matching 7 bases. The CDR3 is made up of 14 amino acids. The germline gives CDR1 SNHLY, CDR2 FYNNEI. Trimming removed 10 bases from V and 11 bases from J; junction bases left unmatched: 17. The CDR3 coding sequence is TGTGCCACCCGCGGGGGGCCGGGGGGACAGTCCCAGCATTTT. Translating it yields CATRGGPGGQSQHF.

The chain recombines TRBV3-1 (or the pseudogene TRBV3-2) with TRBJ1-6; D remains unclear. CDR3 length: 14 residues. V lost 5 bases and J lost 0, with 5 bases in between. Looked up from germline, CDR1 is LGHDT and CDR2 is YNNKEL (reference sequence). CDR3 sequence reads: CASSASSYNSPLHF. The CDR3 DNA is TGTGCCAGCAGCGCCAGCTCCTATAATTCACCCCTCCACTTT.

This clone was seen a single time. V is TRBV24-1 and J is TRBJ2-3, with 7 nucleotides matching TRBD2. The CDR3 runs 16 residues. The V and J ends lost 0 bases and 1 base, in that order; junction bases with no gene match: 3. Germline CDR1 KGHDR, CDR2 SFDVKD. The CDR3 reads CATSDLGLAGTDTQYF. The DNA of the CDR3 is TGTGCCACCAGTGATTTGGGTCTAGCGGGCACAGATACGCAGTATTTT.

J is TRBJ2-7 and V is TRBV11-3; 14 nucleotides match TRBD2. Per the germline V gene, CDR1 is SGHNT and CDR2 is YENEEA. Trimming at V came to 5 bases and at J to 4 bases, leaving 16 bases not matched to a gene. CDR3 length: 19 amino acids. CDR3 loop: CASSPPSRGLAGAAYEQYF. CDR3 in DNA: TGTGCCAGCAGCCCCCCCTCCAGGGGACTAGCGGGAGCAGCGTACGAGCAGTACTTC.

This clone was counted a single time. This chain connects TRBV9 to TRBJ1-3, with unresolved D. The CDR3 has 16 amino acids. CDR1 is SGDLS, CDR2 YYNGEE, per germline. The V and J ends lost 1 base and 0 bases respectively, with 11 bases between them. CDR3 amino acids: CASSVLGRYSGNTIYF. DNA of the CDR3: TGTGCCAGCAGCGTATTGGGCAGATACTCTGGAAACACCATATATTTT.

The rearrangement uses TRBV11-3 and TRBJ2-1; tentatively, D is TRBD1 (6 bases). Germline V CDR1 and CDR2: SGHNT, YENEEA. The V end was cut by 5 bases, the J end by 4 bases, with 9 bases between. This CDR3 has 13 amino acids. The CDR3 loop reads CASSTGQYNEQFF. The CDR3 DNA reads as TGTGCCAGCAGCACAGGACAGTACAATGAGCAGTTCTTC.

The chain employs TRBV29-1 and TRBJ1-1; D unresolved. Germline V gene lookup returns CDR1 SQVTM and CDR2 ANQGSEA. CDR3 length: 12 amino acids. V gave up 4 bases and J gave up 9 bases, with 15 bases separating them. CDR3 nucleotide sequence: TGCAGCGTTGTAAGACCAGGATTCCAAGCTTTCTTT. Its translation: CSVVRPGFQAFF.

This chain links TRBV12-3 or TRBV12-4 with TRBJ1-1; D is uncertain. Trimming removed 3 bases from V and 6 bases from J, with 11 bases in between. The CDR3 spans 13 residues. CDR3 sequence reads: CASSFSGLAEAFF. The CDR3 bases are TGTGCCAGCAGTTTTTCCGGACTCGCTGAAGCTTTCTTT.